Presented here are 24 T cell receptor beta chains from one specimen sequenced in a study of a mutant IDH1 vaccine in newly diagnosed glioma. Only in-frame clones appear in the TCRdb table, and some are missing; sequencing was by immunoSEQ multiplex PCR. Of 25,000 to 30,000 clones in the sample, roughly 82% were seen once. Antigen specificity for these receptors is unknown. The time point denotes: week 35, safety follow-up. Vaccination used 300 ug of mutant IDH1 20-mer peptide per dose, with topical imiquimod. The sample here was PBMCs, taken from a glioma patient whose treatment included an IDH1 peptide vaccine. These receptors all stem from a man aged 45-60 years with glioma.

The gene calls are TRBV5-6 and TRBJ2-7; the D gene could be TRBD1 or TRBD2 (5 bases each). From germline, CDR1 is SGHDT and CDR2 YYEEEE. This CDR3 has 15 amino acids. With 6 bases removed from V and 6 bases from J, the gap between germline ends came to 22 bases. Here the CDR3 reads CASTTGRIKLSEQYF. The DNA for the CDR3 is TGTGCCAGCACCACGGGACGGATCAAACTTAGCGAGCAGTACTTC.

The rearrangement joins TRBV10-3 to TRBJ2-5; TRBD2 agrees at 8 bases. The CDR3 covers 15 residues. The germline V gene has CDR1 ENHRY and CDR2 SYGVKD. Trimming at V came to 8 bases and at J to 3 bases, leaving 11 bases not matched to a gene. CDR3 sequence (DNA): TGTGCCATCGGAACTCCGGGACTAGGAAAAGAGACCCAGTACTTC. It yields the protein CAIGTPGLGKETQYF.

V is TRBV6-1 and J is TRBJ2-3; D remains ambiguous. Trimming pared 10 bases from V and 4 bases from J, leaving 12 bases between. This CDR3 has 12 residues. Germline loops: CDR1 MNHNS, CDR2 SASEGT. The CDR3 nucleotides read TGTGCCACGCTGAAGGTGGCAGATACGCAGTATTTT. Its translation is CATLKVADTQYF.

This sequence joins TRBV27 and TRBJ2-2; 8 bases match TRBD2. V dropped 9 bases and J dropped 4; count of bases not matched to a gene: 7. CDR3 length: 14 residues. CDR1 is MNHEY, CDR2 SMNVEV, per germline (reference sequence). This chain's CDR3 is CASSGAFPTGELFF. The CDR3 DNA is TGTGCCAGTAGCGGGGCCTTCCCCACCGGGGAGCTGTTTTTT.

V usage is TRBV9 and J usage is TRBJ2-7; the D gene is possibly TRBD2 (6 bases). The germline V gene encodes CDR1 SGDLS and CDR2 YYNGEE. Trimming cost V 5 bases and J 2 bases, with 11 bases left between them. The CDR3 is 13 residues long. The CDR3 DNA sequence: TGTGCCAGCAGTGAGGGACTTACCTACGAGCAGTACTTC. This translates into CASSEGLTYEQYF.

This chain joins TRBV5-6 and TRBJ2-1, with TRBD2 as a possible D gene (6 bases). This CDR3 comprises 12 residues. The germline gives CDR1 SGHDT, CDR2 YYEEEE. V was cut by 4 bases and J by 9 bases, with 11 bases left in between. The CDR3 region is CASSVRRGEQFF. The DNA of the CDR3 is TGTGCCAGCAGCGTCCGGCGGGGTGAGCAGTTCTTC.

The chain joins TRBV5-1 to TRBJ2-1; 7 nucleotides match TRBD1. Germline V gene lookup returns CDR1 SGHRS and CDR2 YFSETQ. This CDR3 is built from 16 residues. Trimming at V came to 3 bases and at J to 5 bases, leaving 11 bases not matched to a gene. The CDR3 region is CASSSRTGSLNNEQFF. In DNA, the CDR3 is TGCGCCAGCAGCTCCCGGACAGGATCCTTAAACAATGAGCAGTTCTTC.

The genes are TRBV2 and TRBJ2-7, with TRBD1 matching 10 bases. CDR3 length: 15 residues. Germline V gene lookup returns CDR1 SNHLY and CDR2 FYNNEI. Trimming at V came to 6 bases and at J to 3 bases, leaving 8 bases not matched to a gene. The CDR3 nucleotides read TGTGCCAGCAGGTTGAGGACAGGGGGTGACTACGAGCAGTACTTC. It specifies CASRLRTGGDYEQYF.

V and J are TRBV7-2 and TRBJ2-2; D could derive from TRBD1 or TRBD2 (5 bases each). CDR1 and CDR2 from the germline V gene are SGHTA and FQGNSA. Trimming removed 8 bases at V and 3 bases at J, with 10 bases between. This CDR3 contains 13 residues. Here the CDR3 DNA reads TGTGCCAGCCGGGACGGGTACACCGGGGAGCTGTTTTTT. It encodes CASRDGYTGELFF.

The chain couples TRBV7-9 to TRBJ1-1; D ambiguous. V was shortened by 3 bases and J by 5 bases, with 16 bases between the two germline ends. The germline CDR1 and CDR2 sequences are SEHNR and FQNEAQ (reference sequence). The CDR3 is made up of 15 amino acids. The CDR3 reads CASSFTPQGNTEAFF. CDR3 nucleotide sequence: TGTGCCAGCAGCTTCACCCCCCAAGGGAATACTGAAGCTTTCTTT.

The chain carries TRBV2 and TRBJ2-3; 8 bases are a match to TRBD1. This CDR3 is 15 amino acids long. Germline V gives CDR1 SNHLY, CDR2 FYNNEI. J lost 0 bases, V lost 3 bases, and 2 bases had no gene match. The CDR3 DNA follows: TGTGCCAGCAGTGAGGACAGGGTCAGCACAGATACGCAGTATTTT. Translated: CASSEDRVSTDTQYF.

The genes are TRBV4-3 and TRBJ2-2, with no clear D. The germline V gene has CDR1 LGHNA and CDR2 YSLEER. The V end lost 4 bases, the J end lost 3 bases, and 15 bases lay between the germline ends. The CDR3 extends over 16 amino acids. The CDR3 loop reads CASSPERQVYTGELFF. CDR3 coding DNA: TGCGCCAGCAGCCCGGAGAGGCAGGTTTACACCGGGGAGCTGTTTTTT.

In DNA form, the CDR3 reads TGTGCCAGCAGTACCCAGGGGGGTGATACGCAGTATTTT. The encoded protein is CASSTQGGDTQYF. V usage is TRBV9 and J usage is TRBJ2-3; D possibly corresponds to TRBD1 (7 bases). Germline assignment: CDR1 SGDLS and CDR2 YYNGEE. The CDR3 contains 13 residues. Trimming pared 5 bases from V and 6 bases from J, leaving 13 bases between.

The rearrangement links TRBV9 to TRBJ1-1; D not certain. This CDR3 comprises 12 residues. The V and J ends lost 0 bases and 10 bases respectively, with 10 bases between them. CDR1 SGDLS and CDR2 YYNGEE come from the germline V gene. This CDR3 is CASSVAQIGAFF. The CDR3 bases are TGTGCCAGCAGCGTAGCCCAGATTGGAGCTTTCTTT.

CDR3 nucleotide sequence: TGTGCCAGCAGCTTAAGGCCGGGCCTGAACACTGAAGCTTTCTTT. Amino acid sequence: CASSLRPGLNTEAFF. The V call is TRBV13, the J call TRBJ1-1; D remains unclear. The CDR3 is made up of 15 amino acids. V lost 2 bases and J lost 0, with 10 bases in between. Germline V lookup: CDR1 PRHDT, CDR2 FYEKMQ (reference sequence).

The rearrangement joins TRBV28 to TRBJ2-5; maybe TRBD1 (5 bases). The germline V gene encodes CDR1 MDHEN and CDR2 SYDVKM. This CDR3 region has 14 residues. The CDR3 DNA reads as TGTGCAGCCAGGGTCGGTGGGTCACAAGAGACCCAGTACTTC. Translation gives CAARVGGSQETQYF.

The chain joins TRBV27 to TRBJ1-1, with TRBD1 identical over 7 bases. Germline CDR1 reads MNHEY; CDR2 reads SMNVEV (reference sequence). CDR3 length equals 16 residues. V was pared by 4 bases and J by 5 bases, with 13 bases of the junction left unmatched. The CDR3 sequence is CASSSHRGFMGTEAFF. For the CDR3, the DNA is TGTGCCAGCAGTTCCCACAGGGGCTTCATGGGGACTGAAGCTTTCTTT.

This clone was recorded once. The chain employs TRBV6-1 and TRBJ2-3; D remains ambiguous. The CDR3 runs to 12 residues. Trimming left V 3 bases short and J 8 bases short, with 9 bases between. Germline CDR1 MNHNS, CDR2 SASEGT. Written as DNA, the CDR3 is TGTGCCAGCAGTGAGCCTCCAGCTACGCAGTATTTT. Translating it yields CASSEPPATQYF.

The chain links TRBV13 to TRBJ2-5; no clear D. The V end lost 2 bases, the J end lost 3 bases, and 10 bases lay between the germline ends. Per germline, CDR1 PRHDT and CDR2 FYEKMQ (reference sequence). The CDR3 sequence is 14 residues long. The CDR3 loop reads CASSLRGGEETQYF. The DNA of the CDR3 is TGTGCCAGCAGCTTAAGAGGCGGCGAAGAGACCCAGTACTTC.

About this clone itself: Other DNA variants within this sample encode the same CDR3. The chain combines TRBV6-5 with TRBJ1-1; D unresolved. V was pared by 6 bases and J by 0 bases, with 5 bases between. This CDR3 has 12 residues. Germline lookup yields CDR1 MNHEY and CDR2 SVGAGI. The CDR3 region has the DNA TGTGCCAGCAGGCGGTTGAACACTGAAGCTTTCTTT. It translates to CASRRLNTEAFF.

This chain joins TRBV28 and TRBJ2-1, with a possible D match to TRBD2 (5 bases). In germline, CDR1 is MDHEN, CDR2 SYDVKM. The CDR3 covers 18 residues. V was clipped by 2 bases and J by 0 bases, with 17 bases between them. In DNA form, the CDR3 reads TGTGCCAGCAGTTTAGTGTCGCGGGCGACCTCCTCCTACAATGAGCAGTTCTTC. This translates into CASSLVSRATSSYNEQFF.

The chain carries TRBV25-1 and TRBJ1-4; the D gene is possibly TRBD1 (6 bases). Germline CDR1 is MGHDK and CDR2 is SYGVNS. The CDR3 is made up of 17 amino acids. V gave up 0 bases and J gave up 10 bases, with 21 bases separating them. This CDR3 is CASSEYQPRQEGGKLFF. The CDR3 nucleotides are TGTGCCAGCAGTGAATATCAGCCCAGACAGGAGGGAGGAAAACTGTTTTTT.

This clone showed up just a few times. The V call is TRBV5-1, the J call TRBJ2-3; 8 positions match TRBD1. This CDR3 contains 14 residues. Trimming at V came to 4 bases and at J to 2 bases, leaving 3 bases not matched to a gene. CDR1 SGHRS and CDR2 YFSETQ come from the germline V gene. CDR3 nucleotides: TGCGCCAGCAGCAAGACAGGGGTCACAGATACGCAGTATTTT. Translated, it gives CASSKTGVTDTQYF. The full variable domain, in which reference TRBV5-1 and TRBJ2-3 provide the parts outside the CDR3, is KAGVTQTPRYLIKTRGQQVTLSCSPISGHRSVSWYQQTPGQGLQFLFEYFSETQRNKGNFPGRFSGRQFSNSRSEMNVSTLELGDSALYLCASSKTGVTDTQYFGPGTRLTVL.

Comments on this clone: Other DNA sequences in this specimen translate into the identical CDR3. The chain has TRBV4-1 and TRBJ2-2; weak D call: TRBD2 (5 bases). V was clipped by 1 base and J by 2 bases, with 8 bases between them. The CDR3 has 15 amino acids. Germline V gives CDR1 MGHRA, CDR2 YSYEKL. CDR3: CASSQGLANTGELFF. Written as DNA, the CDR3 is TGCGCCAGCAGCCAAGGGCTAGCCAACACCGGGGAGCTGTTTTTT.